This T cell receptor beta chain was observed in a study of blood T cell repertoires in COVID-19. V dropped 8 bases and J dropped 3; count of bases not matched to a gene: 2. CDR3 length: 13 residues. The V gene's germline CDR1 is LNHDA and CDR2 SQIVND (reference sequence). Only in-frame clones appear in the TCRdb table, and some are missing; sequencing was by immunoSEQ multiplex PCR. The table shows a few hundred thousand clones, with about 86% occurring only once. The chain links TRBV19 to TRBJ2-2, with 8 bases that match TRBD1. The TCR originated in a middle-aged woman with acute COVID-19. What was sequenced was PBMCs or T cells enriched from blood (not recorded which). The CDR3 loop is CASGQGYTGELFF. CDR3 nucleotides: TGTGCCAGTGGACAGGGATACACCGGGGAGCTGTTTTTT.